What follows are 24 T cell receptor beta chains derived from one specimen sequenced in a study of early T cells in non-severe SARS-CoV-2 infection. MiXCR, applied by TCRdb to the 5' RACE reads, yields one record per CDR3 protein. This sample yields fewer than 120,000 distinct CDR3 sequences, of which around 13% are seen a single time; 3.5% to 4% belongs to the top ten. The sample in question was whole blood, obtained at baseline. The receptors stem from an adult who was a healthcare worker with PCR-confirmed SARS-CoV-2 infection or an uninfected control (not recorded which).

The gene calls are TRBV5-1 and TRBJ1-4, with TRBD1 identical over 11 bases. With 3 bases clipped from V and 6 bases from J, the junction kept 10 bases outside the gene matches. CDR1 and CDR2 (germline): SGHRS, YFSETQ. This CDR3 is built from 17 residues. Written as DNA, the CDR3 is TGCGCCAGCAGCTGGACAGGGGGCCGGGTTGTGGATGAAAAACTGTTTTTT. Translated: CASSWTGGRVVDEKLFF.

The chain joins TRBV11-3 to TRBJ2-7; D is uncertain. Germline CDR1 is SGHNT and CDR2 is YENEEA. Trimming shortened V by 0 bases and J by 4 bases, and 7 bases separated the two germline ends. The CDR3 consists of 13 residues. The CDR3 bases are TGTGCCAGCAGCTTAGATGGCCGATACGAGCAGTACTTC. Amino acid sequence: CASSLDGRYEQYF.

V and J are TRBV29-1 and TRBJ1-1; D might be TRBD1 (6 bases). Trimming left V 7 bases short and J 10 bases short, with 19 bases between. CDR1 SQVTM and CDR2 ANQGSEA come from the germline V gene. The length of the CDR3 is 12 residues. In DNA, the CDR3 is TGCAGCGGCGTGACAGGAGCGCTGGGAGCTTTCTTT. Encoded protein: CSGVTGALGAFF. The complete variable domain, with remaining parts taken from reference TRBV29-1 and TRBJ1-1, reads SAVISQKPSRDICQRGTSLTIQCQVDSQVTMMFWYRQQPGQSLTLIATANQGSEATYESGFVIDKFPISRPNLTFSTLTVSNMSPEDSSIYLCSGVTGALGAFFGQGTRLTVV.

The sample holds a few counts of this clonotype. The V and J genes are TRBV28 and TRBJ1-1; possibly TRBD1 for D (5 bases). The germline V and J ends were trimmed by 3 bases and 3 bases, with 11 bases remaining between them. Looked up from germline, CDR1 is MDHEN and CDR2 is SYDVKM. The length of the CDR3 is 14 residues. The DNA of the CDR3 is TGTGCCAGCAGTTTTGAGGGAGGGGACACTGAAGCTTTCTTT. This codes for CASSFEGGDTEAFF.

The gene calls are TRBV6-5 and TRBJ2-7; possibly TRBD1 or TRBD2 for D (5 bases each). Trimming pared 6 bases from V and 1 base from J, leaving 13 bases between. The CDR3 is made up of 14 amino acids. Germline V gene data show CDR1 as MNHEY and CDR2 as SVGAGI. Here the CDR3 reads CASSPYWGSYEQYF. Here the CDR3 DNA reads TGTGCCAGCAGCCCTTACTGGGGGTCCTACGAGCAGTACTTC.

The J gene is TRBJ2-1, the V gene TRBV28; D is ambiguous. Looked up from germline, CDR1 is MDHEN and CDR2 is SYDVKM. With 8 bases removed from V and 6 bases from J, the gap between germline ends came to 5 bases. This CDR3 spans 10 amino acids. The chain's CDR3 is CASSTNEQFF. DNA for the CDR3: TGTGCCAGCTCGACCAATGAGCAGTTCTTC.

The chain has TRBV24-1 and TRBJ2-5; D gene unclear. Germline assignment: CDR1 KGHDR and CDR2 SFDVKD. This CDR3 is 9 amino acids long. DNA of the CDR3: TGTCCTTACGAGGAGACCCAGTACTTC. Translating it yields CPYEETQYF.

This clonotype has just a few counts. This chain connects TRBV27 to TRBJ2-2; perhaps TRBD2 as D (6 bases). The CDR3 totals 14 residues. V was cut by 4 bases and J by 5 bases, with 11 bases left in between. Germline lookup yields CDR1 MNHEY and CDR2 SMNVEV (reference sequence). CDR3 DNA sequence: TGTGCCAGCAGTTCGGGGGTGAGGACCGGGGAGCTGTTTTTT. Its protein product is CASSSGVRTGELFF.

This clonotype was observed a few times. This rearrangement joins TRBV4-2 to TRBJ2-3; 9 bases are shared with TRBD2. CDR1 and CDR2 (germline): LGHNA, YNFKEQ. V dropped 0 bases and J dropped 1; count of bases not matched to a gene: 2. The CDR3 has 16 residues. The CDR3 spells CASSQDLAGGTDTQYF. CDR3 DNA: TGTGCCAGCAGCCAAGATTTAGCGGGGGGCACAGATACGCAGTATTTT.

This clonotype was counted many times. This chain joins TRBV10-3 and TRBJ1-2; D unclear. The V end lost 8 bases, the J end lost 2 bases, and 9 bases lay between the germline ends. The CDR3 is made up of 12 amino acids. Germline V CDR1 and CDR2: ENHRY, SYGVKD. CDR3 nucleotides: TGTGCCATCTCTCCCAACAACTATGGCTACACCTTC. This sequence encodes CAISPNNYGYTF.

The gene calls are TRBV10-1 and TRBJ1-5; D remains ambiguous. This CDR3 region has 17 residues. Germline CDR1 WNHNN, CDR2 SYGVQD (reference sequence). V lost 1 base and J lost 3, with 16 bases in between. CDR3 DNA sequence: TGCGCCAGCAGTGAGTGGGGTGGCGGAGCGATCAATCAGCCCCAGCATTTT. This encodes CASSEWGGGAINQPQHF.

This chain links TRBV7-9 with TRBJ2-3; TRBD1 matches at 12 bases. The CDR3 contains 17 residues. Per the germline V gene, CDR1 is SEHNR and CDR2 is FQNEAQ (reference sequence). The J segment lost 6 bases and the V segment lost 5 bases, leaving 12 bases of the junction unmatched. The DNA for the CDR3 is TGTGCCAGCAGCCCTGTCTCGGGACAGGGGGCAAGGGATACGCAGTATTTT. Its translation: CASSPVSGQGARDTQYF.

V gene TRBV5-6 combines with J gene TRBJ2-3; D ambiguous. V was pared by 1 base and J by 1 base, with 4 bases between. CDR3 length: 13 amino acids. The germline V gene has CDR1 SGHDT and CDR2 YYEEEE. CDR3 coding DNA: TGTGCCAGCAGCTTGCAGGGCACAGATACGCAGTATTTT. Its protein is CASSLQGTDTQYF.

The chain joins TRBV20-1 to TRBJ1-1; a possible D gene is TRBD1 (6 bases). Trimming took off 1 base at V and 0 bases at J, with 12 bases between the two ends. The CDR3 runs to 15 residues. The germline V gene encodes CDR1 DFQATT and CDR2 SNEGSKA (reference sequence). The CDR3 sequence is CSARGTDRLNTEAFF. Written as DNA, the CDR3 is TGCAGTGCTAGAGGAACGGACAGATTGAACACTGAAGCTTTCTTT.

This clonotype appeared many times. The rearrangement links TRBV19 to TRBJ2-6, with 12 bases that match TRBD1. J gave up 4 bases and V 7 bases, and 8 bases lay outside the gene matches. CDR1 is LNHDA, CDR2 SQIVND, per germline (reference sequence). The CDR3 loop spans 17 amino acids. The CDR3 sequence is CASTKGQGASGANVLTF. The CDR3 nucleotides are TGTGCCAGTACTAAGGGACAGGGGGCTTCAGGGGCCAACGTCCTGACTTTC.

In this sample, this clonotype turned up a few times. The genes are TRBV29-1 and TRBJ2-3, with 9 bases lining up with TRBD2. The CDR3 loop spans 14 amino acids. Germline trimming cut 4 bases from V and 6 bases from J; bases unmatched to any gene: 8. Germline CDR1 is SQVTM and CDR2 is ANQGSEA. DNA for the CDR3: TGCAGCGTTGTGCTAGCGGGGCCACAGGATACGCAGTATTTT. Protein: CSVVLAGPQDTQYF.

In this sample, this clonotype turned up a few times. The chain employs TRBV28 and TRBJ2-1; a possible D gene is TRBD2 (6 bases). The CDR3 spans 15 residues. Germline CDR1 and CDR2: MDHEN and SYDVKM. The V end lost 3 bases, the J end lost 6 bases, and 15 bases lay between the germline ends. This CDR3 is CASSFPRLDTNEQFF. The CDR3 region has the DNA TGTGCCAGCAGTTTCCCTCGACTAGATACCAATGAGCAGTTCTTC.

This clonotype was seen more than once but under ten times. The chain combines TRBV18 with TRBJ2-4; 7 bases fit TRBD1. Losses at the gene ends were 2 bases for V and 9 bases for J; bases not matched to a gene: 7. This CDR3 is 14 amino acids long. Germline V gene sequence: CDR1 KGHSH, CDR2 LQKENI. CDR3 DNA: TGTGCCAGCTCACCAGACAGGGCGAGGAGCATTCAGTACTTC. Its translation: CASSPDRARSIQYF.

This clonotype was seen only a few times. The genes are TRBV19 and TRBJ2-1; 7 nucleotides line up with TRBD1. The CDR3 is made up of 14 amino acids. Germline values: CDR1 LNHDA, CDR2 SQIVND (reference sequence). The trim removed 11 bases at V and 4 bases at J, leaving 11 bases unmatched. For the CDR3, the DNA is TGTGCCGCGAGGGGGCCAGCTTCTTACAATGAGCAGTTCTTC. This codes for CAARGPASYNEQFF.

This clonotype was counted ten times or more. Sequence at one end of the junction differs from germline and may be a read error. The chain has TRBV12-5 and TRBJ2-3; the D is unclear. CDR1 is LGHNT and CDR2 is FRNRAP in the germline V gene. The CDR3 spans 16 residues. The CDR3 DNA sequence: TGTGCTAGTGGTTTGGTAAGGTCTACAGACACAAATACGCAGTATTTT. Amino acids: CASGLVRSTDTNTQYF.

This clonotype was observed a few times. This chain links TRBV2 with TRBJ2-3, with 11 bases identical to TRBD2. Germline V gene sequence: CDR1 SNHLY, CDR2 FYNNEI. The trim removed 8 bases at V and 1 base at J, leaving 5 bases unmatched. The CDR3 has 15 amino acids. DNA for the CDR3: TGTGCCAGCGGAAAGACTAGCGGGGGCACAGATACGCAGTATTTT. This sequence encodes CASGKTSGGTDTQYF.

The V gene is TRBV6-1, the J gene TRBJ1-2; TRBD1 agrees at 10 bases. CDR3 length equals 14 residues. Germline CDR1 MNHNS, CDR2 SASEGT. V lost 1 base, J lost 4 bases, and 0 bases stayed unmatched. CDR3 region: CASSEGTGGYGYTF. Written as DNA, the CDR3 is TGTGCCAGCAGTGAAGGGACAGGGGGCTATGGCTACACCTTC.

Only a few counts were recorded for this clonotype. The V call is TRBV15, the J call TRBJ2-2; unclear D gene. The V gene lost 1 base and the J gene lost 2 bases, with 14 bases spanning the gap. The CDR3 is 17 residues long. From germline, CDR1 is LNHNV and CDR2 YYDKDF (reference sequence). The CDR3 coding sequence is TGTGCCACCAGCAGAGGAGCAGCTAGTATTAACACCGGGGAGCTGTTTTTT. Translating it yields CATSRGAASINTGELFF.

This chain connects TRBV2 to TRBJ2-7; 10 bases match TRBD2. The CDR3 runs 14 residues. J lost 4 bases, V lost 11 bases, and 11 bases had no gene match. Germline V lookup: CDR1 SNHLY, CDR2 FYNNEI. CDR3 nucleotide sequence: TGTGCCGGCAAAGGGGTAGCGGGAGGATACGAGCAGTACTTC. Translation gives CAGKGVAGGYEQYF.